This T cell receptor (beta chain) was profiled in a study of shared clonotypes between healthy human individuals. Study outcomes and limitations: Generation probabilities were higher for clonotypes shared across all four sorted-subset donors than for unshared ones. Richness estimates generally favored naive over memory subsets. The study found approximately 5% of naive CD4 clonotypes shared across a few donors.

Method: immunoSEQ multiplex PCR; TCRdb's copy keeps in-frame clones and lacks some. The data hold more than 600,000 clones, with 90% to 95% observed a single time. In the case of this clone: What it binds is unknown.

The naive CD8 fraction comprised CD45RO-negative cells positively selected for CCR7 and excluded terminally differentiated effector memory CD45RA+ cells. Donors had no recently reported acute infections or vaccinations and were HIV-negative. V lost 3 bases and J 2 bases, leaving 15 bases between the germline ends. This CDR3 is 15 amino acids long. Germline values: CDR1 SGDLS, CDR2 YYNGEE. This sequence was found in a man aged 25-45 years in good health. The V and J genes are TRBV9 and TRBJ2-7; maybe TRBD1 (6 bases). The sample consisted of naive CD8+ T cells sorted from blood. This CDR3 is CASSAAPGQAYEQYF. As DNA, the CDR3 is TGTGCCAGCAGCGCCGCTCCGGGACAAGCCTACGAGCAGTACTTC. Drawing the rest from reference TRBV9 and TRBJ2-7, the complete variable domain is DSGVTQTPKHLITATGQRVTLRCSPRSGDLSVYWYQQSLDQGLQFLIQYYNGEERAKGNILERFSAQQFPDLHSELNLSSLELGDSALYFCASSAAPGQAYEQYFGPGTRLTVT.